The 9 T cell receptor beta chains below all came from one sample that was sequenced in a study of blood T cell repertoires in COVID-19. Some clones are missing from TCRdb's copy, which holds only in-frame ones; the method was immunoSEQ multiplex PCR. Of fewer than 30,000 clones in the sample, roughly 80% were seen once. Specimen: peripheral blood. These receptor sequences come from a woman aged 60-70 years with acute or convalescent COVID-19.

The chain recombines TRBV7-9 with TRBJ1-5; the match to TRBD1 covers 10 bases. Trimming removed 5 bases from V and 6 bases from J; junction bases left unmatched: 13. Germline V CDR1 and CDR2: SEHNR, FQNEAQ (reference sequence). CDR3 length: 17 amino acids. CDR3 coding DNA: TGTGCCAGCAGCCCCGGGACAGGGGTGGGAAGCGGTCAGCCCCAGCATTTT. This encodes CASSPGTGVGSGQPQHF.

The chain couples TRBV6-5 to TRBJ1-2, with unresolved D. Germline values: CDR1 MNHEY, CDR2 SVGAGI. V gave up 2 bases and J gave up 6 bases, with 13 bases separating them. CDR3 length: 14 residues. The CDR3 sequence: CASSYGRFGDGYTF. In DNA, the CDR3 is TGTGCCAGCAGTTACGGCAGGTTTGGCGATGGCTACACCTTC.

The CDR3 bases are TGCGCCAGCAGCCAATCGACTAGCCCCACCGGGGAGCTGTTTTTT. It is translated as CASSQSTSPTGELFF. The chain is built from TRBV5-1 and TRBJ2-2; 7 positions match TRBD2. In germline, CDR1 is SGHRS, CDR2 YFSETQ. J lost 4 bases, V lost 4 bases, and 7 bases had no gene match. The CDR3 is 15 residues long.

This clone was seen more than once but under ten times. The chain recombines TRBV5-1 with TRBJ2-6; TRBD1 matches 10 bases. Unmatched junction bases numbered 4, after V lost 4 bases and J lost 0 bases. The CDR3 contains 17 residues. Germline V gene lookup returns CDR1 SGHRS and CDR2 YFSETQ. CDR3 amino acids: CASSEGTGVSGANVLTF. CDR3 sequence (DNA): TGCGCCAGCAGCGAAGGGACAGGGGTCTCTGGGGCCAACGTCCTGACTTTC. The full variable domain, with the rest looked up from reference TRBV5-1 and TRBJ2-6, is KAGVTQTPRYLIKTRGQQVTLSCSPISGHRSVSWYQQTPGQGLQFLFEYFSETQRNKGNFPGRFSGRQFSNSRSEMNVSTLELGDSALYLCASSEGTGVSGANVLTFGAGSRLTVL.

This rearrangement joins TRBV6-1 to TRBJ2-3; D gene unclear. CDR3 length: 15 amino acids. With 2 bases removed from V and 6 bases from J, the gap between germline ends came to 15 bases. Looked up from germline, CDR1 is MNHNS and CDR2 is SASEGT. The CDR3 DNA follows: TGTGCCAGCAGTGAACGCCAGTCCTTAATGGATACGCAGTATTTT. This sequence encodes CASSERQSLMDTQYF.

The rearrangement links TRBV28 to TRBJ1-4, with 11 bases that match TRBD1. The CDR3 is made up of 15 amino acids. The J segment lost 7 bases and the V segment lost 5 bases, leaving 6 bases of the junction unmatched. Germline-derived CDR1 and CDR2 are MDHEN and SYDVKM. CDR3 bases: TGTGCCAGCAGTCGATATGGGACAGGGGGTGAAAAACTGTTTTTT. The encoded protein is CASSRYGTGGEKLFF. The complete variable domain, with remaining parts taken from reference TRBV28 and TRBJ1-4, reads DVKVTQSSRYLVKRTGEKVFLECVQDMDHENMFWYRQDPGLGLRLIYFSYDVKMKEKGDIPEGYSVSREKKERFSLILESASTNQTSMYLCASSRYGTGGEKLFFGSGTQLSVL.

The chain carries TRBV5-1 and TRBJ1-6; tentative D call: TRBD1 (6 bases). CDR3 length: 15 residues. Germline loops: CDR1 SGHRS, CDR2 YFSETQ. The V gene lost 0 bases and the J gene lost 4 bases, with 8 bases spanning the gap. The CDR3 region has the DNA TGCGCCAGCAGCTTGGGGACAGTTTATAATTCACCCCTCCACTTT. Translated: CASSLGTVYNSPLHF.

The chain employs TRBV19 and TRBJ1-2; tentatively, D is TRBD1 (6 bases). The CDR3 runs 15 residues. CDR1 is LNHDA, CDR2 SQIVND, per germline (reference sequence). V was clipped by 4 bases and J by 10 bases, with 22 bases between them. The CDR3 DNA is TGTGCCAGTAGTAGGGGGGGCCACGTTATCCCCTTCTACACCTTC. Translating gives CASSRGGHVIPFYTF.

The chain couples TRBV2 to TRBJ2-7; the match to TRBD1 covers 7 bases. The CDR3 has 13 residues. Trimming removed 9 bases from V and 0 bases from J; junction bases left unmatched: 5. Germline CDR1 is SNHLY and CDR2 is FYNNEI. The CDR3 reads CARGGQSSYEQYF. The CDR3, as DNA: TGTGCCAGAGGGGGACAGAGCTCCTACGAGCAGTACTTC.